The present TCR beta chain was sequenced within a study of early T cells in non-severe SARS-CoV-2 infection. The TCR library protocol was used to attach unique molecular identifiers. These identifiers were attached to individual cDNA molecules. TCRdb passed the 5' RACE reads through MiXCR, listing each CDR3 protein once. The data contain 55,000 to 80,000 distinct CDR3 sequences, 12% of them singletons. This clonotype turned up a few times. The TCR was taken from an adult who was a healthcare worker with PCR-confirmed SARS-CoV-2 infection or an uninfected control (not recorded which). The specimen sequenced was whole blood.

The CDR3 spells CASSQGQGNGYTF. In DNA form, the CDR3 reads TGTGCCAGCAGCCAAGGACAGGGGAATGGCTACACCTTC. The chain carries TRBV14 and TRBJ1-2; 8 bases are shared with TRBD1. CDR1 is SGHDN and CDR2 is FVKESK in the germline V gene. CDR3 length: 13 residues. Unmatched junction bases numbered 1, after V lost 1 base and J lost 6 bases.